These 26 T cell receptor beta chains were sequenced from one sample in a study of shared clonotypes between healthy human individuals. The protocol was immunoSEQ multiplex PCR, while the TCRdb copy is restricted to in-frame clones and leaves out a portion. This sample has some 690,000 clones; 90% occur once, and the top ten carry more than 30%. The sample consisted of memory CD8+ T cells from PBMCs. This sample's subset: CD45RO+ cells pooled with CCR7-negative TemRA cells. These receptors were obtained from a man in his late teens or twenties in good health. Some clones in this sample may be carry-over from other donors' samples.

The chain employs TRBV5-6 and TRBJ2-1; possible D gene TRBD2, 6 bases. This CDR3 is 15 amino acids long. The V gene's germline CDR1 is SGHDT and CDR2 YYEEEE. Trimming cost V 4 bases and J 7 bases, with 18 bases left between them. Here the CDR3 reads CASSIAEVSENEQFF. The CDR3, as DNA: TGTGCCAGCAGCATAGCGGAGGTTAGTGAGAATGAGCAGTTCTTC. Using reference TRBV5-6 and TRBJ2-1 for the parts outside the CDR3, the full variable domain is DAGVTQSPTHLIKTRGQQVTLRCSPKSGHDTVSWYQQALGQGPQFIFQYYEEEERQRGNFPDRFSGHQFPNYSSELNVNALLLGDSALYLCASSIAEVSENEQFFGPGTRLTVL.

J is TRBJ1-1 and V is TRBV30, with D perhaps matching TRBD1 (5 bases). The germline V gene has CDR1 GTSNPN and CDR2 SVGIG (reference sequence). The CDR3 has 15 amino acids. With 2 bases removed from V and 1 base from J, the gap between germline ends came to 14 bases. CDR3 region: CAWSTGIGGNTEAFF. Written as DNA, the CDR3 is TGTGCCTGGAGTACTGGTATTGGGGGGAACACTGAAGCTTTCTTT.

CDR3 nucleotide sequence: TGTGCCAGCAGCTTAGAGGGTAGGGAAGAGACCCAGTACTTC. Encoded protein: CASSLEGREETQYF. The chain carries TRBV11-3 and TRBJ2-5; no firm D call. The CDR3 extends over 14 amino acids. Germline CDR1 is SGHNT and CDR2 is YENEEA. Between the trimmed V and J ends, which lost 0 bases and 3 bases, there was a span of 8 bases.

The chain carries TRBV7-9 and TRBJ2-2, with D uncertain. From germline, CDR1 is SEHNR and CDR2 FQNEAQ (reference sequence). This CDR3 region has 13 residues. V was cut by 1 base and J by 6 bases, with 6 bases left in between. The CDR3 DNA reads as TGTGCCAGCAGCTTAGTGGAACCCGGGGAGCTGTTTTTT. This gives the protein CASSLVEPGELFF.

CDR3 sequence (DNA): TGTGCCAGCAGCACACGGACCCCTTCCTACGAGCAGTACTTC. Residues: CASSTRTPSYEQYF. V usage is TRBV7-9 and J usage is TRBJ2-7; D not resolved. There are 14 residues in the CDR3. V lost 5 bases to trimming and J lost 1 base, with 12 bases between them. Germline V gene lookup returns CDR1 SEHNR and CDR2 FQNEAQ (reference sequence).

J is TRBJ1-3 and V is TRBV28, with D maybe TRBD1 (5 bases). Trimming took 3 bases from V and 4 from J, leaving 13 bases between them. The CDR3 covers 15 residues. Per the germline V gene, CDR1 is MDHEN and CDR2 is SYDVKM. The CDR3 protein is CASSLRLDRGNTIYF. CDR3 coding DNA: TGTGCCAGCAGTTTGAGGTTAGACAGAGGAAACACCATATATTTT.

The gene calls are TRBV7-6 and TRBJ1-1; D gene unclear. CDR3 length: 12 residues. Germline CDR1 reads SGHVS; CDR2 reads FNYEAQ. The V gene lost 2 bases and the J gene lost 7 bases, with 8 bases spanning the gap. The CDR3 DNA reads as TGTGCCAGCAGCTTACGCGGGGATGAAGCTTTCTTT. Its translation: CASSLRGDEAFF. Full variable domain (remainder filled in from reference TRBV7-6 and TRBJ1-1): GAGVSQSPRYKVTKRGQDVALRCDPISGHVSLYWYRQALGQGPEFLTYFNYEAQQDKSGLPNDRFSAERPEGSISTLTIQRTEQRDSAMYRCASSLRGDEAFFGQGTRLTVV.

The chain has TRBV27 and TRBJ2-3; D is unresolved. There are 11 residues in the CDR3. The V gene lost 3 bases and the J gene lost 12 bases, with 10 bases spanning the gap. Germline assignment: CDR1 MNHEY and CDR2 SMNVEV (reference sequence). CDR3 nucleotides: TGTGCCAGCAGTTTCGGCGAACTACAGTATTTT. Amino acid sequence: CASSFGELQYF.

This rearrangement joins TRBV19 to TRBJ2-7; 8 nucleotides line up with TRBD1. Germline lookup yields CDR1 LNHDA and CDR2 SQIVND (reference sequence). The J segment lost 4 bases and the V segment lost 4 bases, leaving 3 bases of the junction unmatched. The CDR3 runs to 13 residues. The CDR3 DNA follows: TGTGCCAGTAGTACCCGGACAGGGTACGAGCAGTACTTC. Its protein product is CASSTRTGYEQYF.

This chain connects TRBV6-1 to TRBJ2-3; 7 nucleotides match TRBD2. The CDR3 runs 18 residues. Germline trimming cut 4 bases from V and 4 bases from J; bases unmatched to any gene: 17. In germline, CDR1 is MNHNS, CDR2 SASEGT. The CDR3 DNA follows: TGTGCCAGCAGTGCGAGCTCGGTTCTGCGGGAGCTCCCAGATACGCAGTATTTT. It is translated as CASSASSVLRELPDTQYF.

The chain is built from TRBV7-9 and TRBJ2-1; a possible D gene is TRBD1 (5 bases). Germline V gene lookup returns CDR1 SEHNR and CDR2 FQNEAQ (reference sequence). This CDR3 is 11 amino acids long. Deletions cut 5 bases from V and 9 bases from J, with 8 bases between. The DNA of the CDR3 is TGTGCCAGCAGCCCAGGGATTGAGCAGTTCTTC. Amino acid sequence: CASSPGIEQFF. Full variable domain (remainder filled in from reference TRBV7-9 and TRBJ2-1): DTGVSQNPRHKITKRGQNVTFRCDPISEHNRLYWYRQTLGQGPEFLTYFQNEAQLEKSRLLSDRFSAERPKGSFSTLEIQRTEQGDSAMYLCASSPGIEQFFGPGTRLTVL.

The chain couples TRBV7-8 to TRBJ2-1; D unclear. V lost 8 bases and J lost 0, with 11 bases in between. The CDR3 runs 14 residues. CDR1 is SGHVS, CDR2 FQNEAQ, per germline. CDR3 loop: CASSSGISYNEQFF. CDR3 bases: TGTGCCAGCTCATCGGGCATCTCCTACAATGAGCAGTTCTTC.

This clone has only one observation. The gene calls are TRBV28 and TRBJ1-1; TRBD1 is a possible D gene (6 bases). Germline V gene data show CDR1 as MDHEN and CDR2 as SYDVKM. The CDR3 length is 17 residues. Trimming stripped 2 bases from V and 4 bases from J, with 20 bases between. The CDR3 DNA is TGTGCCAGCAGTTTACAATCAACAGGGTCTGAGGGCACTGAAGCTTTCTTT. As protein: CASSLQSTGSEGTEAFF. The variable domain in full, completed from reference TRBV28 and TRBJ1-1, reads DVKVTQSSRYLVKRTGEKVFLECVQDMDHENMFWYRQDPGLGLRLIYFSYDVKMKEKGDIPEGYSVSREKKERFSLILESASTNQTSMYLCASSLQSTGSEGTEAFFGQGTRLTVV.

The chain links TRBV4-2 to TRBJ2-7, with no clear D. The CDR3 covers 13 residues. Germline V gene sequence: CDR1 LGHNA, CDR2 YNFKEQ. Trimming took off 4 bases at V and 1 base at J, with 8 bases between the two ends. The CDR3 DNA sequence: TGTGCCAGCAGCCCTGACTGGTCCTACGAGCAGTACTTC. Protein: CASSPDWSYEQYF.

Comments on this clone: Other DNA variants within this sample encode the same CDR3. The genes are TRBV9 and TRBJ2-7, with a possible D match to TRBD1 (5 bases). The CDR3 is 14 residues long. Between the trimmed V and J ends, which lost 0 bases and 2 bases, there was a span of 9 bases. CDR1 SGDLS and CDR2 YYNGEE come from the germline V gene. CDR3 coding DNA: TGTGCCAGCAGCGTAGGCAGGGCCACCTACGAGCAGTACTTC. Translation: CASSVGRATYEQYF.

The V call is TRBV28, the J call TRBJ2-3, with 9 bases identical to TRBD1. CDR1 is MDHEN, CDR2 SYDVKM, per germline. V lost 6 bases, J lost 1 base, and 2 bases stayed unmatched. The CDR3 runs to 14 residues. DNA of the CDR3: TGTGCCAGCAGAAGGACAGGGGGCACAGATACGCAGTATTTT. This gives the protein CASRRTGGTDTQYF. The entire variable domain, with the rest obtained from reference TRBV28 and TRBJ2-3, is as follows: DVKVTQSSRYLVKRTGEKVFLECVQDMDHENMFWYRQDPGLGLRLIYFSYDVKMKEKGDIPEGYSVSREKKERFSLILESASTNQTSMYLCASRRTGGTDTQYFGPGTRLTVL.

The CDR3 region has the DNA TGTGCCAGCAGTTCACAAGGGACAGGACACTATGGCTACACCTTC. The encoded protein is CASSSQGTGHYGYTF. The chain has TRBV27 and TRBJ1-2, with 8 positions matching TRBD1. The germline gives CDR1 MNHEY, CDR2 SMNVEV (reference sequence). J was trimmed by 3 bases and V by 4 bases; bases with no gene match: 7. The CDR3 sequence is 15 residues long.

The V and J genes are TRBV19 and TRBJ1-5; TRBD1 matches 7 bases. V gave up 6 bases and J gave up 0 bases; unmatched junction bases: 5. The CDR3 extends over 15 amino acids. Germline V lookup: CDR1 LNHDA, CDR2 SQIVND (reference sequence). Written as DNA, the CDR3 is TGTGCCAGTAGATGGGACAGTTATAGCAATCAGCCCCAGCATTTT. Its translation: CASRWDSYSNQPQHF.

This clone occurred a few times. CDR3 sequence: CASSFADTEAFF. In nucleotides, the CDR3 is TGTGCCAGCAGTTTCGCGGACACTGAAGCTTTCTTT. The genes are TRBV28 and TRBJ1-1, with D unresolved. Germline CDR1 reads MDHEN; CDR2 reads SYDVKM. The CDR3 consists of 12 residues. V dropped 3 bases and J dropped 3 bases, with 5 bases sitting between them.

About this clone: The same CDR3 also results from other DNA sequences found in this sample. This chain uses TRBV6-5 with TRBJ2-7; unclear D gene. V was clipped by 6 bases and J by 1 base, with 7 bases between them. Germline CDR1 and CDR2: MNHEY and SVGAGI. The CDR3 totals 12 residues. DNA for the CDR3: TGTGCCAGCAGGGATTCGTCCTACGAGCAGTACTTC. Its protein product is CASRDSSYEQYF.

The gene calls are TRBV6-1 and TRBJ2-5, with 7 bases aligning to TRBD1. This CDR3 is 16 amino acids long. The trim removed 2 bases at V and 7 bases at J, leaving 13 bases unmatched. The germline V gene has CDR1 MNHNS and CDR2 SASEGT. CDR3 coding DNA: TGTGCCAGCAGTGAATGGGGAGAAGGACAGGAGATGACCCAGTACTTC. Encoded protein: CASSEWGEGQEMTQYF.

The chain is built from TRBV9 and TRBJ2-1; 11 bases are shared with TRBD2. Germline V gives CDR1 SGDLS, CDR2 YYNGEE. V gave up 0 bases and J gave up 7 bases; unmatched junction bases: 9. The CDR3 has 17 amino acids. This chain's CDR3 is CASSVVGSGRASNEQFF. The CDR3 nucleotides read TGTGCCAGCAGCGTAGTGGGTAGCGGGAGGGCCTCGAATGAGCAGTTCTTC.

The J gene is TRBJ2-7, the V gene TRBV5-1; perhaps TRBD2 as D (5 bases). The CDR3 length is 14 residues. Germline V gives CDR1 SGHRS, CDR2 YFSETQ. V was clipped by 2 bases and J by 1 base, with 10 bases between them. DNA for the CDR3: TGCGCCAGCAGCTTCGGGATGGCTTCCTACGAGCAGTACTTC. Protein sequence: CASSFGMASYEQYF.

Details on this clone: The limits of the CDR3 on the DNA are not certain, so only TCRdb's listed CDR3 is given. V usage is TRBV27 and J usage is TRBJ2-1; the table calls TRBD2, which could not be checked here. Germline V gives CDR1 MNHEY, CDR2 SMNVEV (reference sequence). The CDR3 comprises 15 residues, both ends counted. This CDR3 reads CASSTSRAPYNEQFF.

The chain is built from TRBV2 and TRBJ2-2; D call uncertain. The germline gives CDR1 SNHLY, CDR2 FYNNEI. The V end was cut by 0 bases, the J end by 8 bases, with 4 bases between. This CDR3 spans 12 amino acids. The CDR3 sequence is CASSEAFGELFF. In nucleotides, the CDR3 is TGTGCCAGCAGTGAAGCGTTTGGGGAGCTGTTTTTT.

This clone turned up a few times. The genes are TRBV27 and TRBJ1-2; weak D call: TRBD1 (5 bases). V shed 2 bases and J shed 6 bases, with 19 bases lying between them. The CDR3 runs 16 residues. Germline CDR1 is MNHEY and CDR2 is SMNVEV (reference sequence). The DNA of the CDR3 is TGTGCCAGCAGTTTAGTTGGGGTAGGGGTACCGGATGGCTACACCTTC. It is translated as CASSLVGVGVPDGYTF.